This TCR beta chain was captured in a study of regulatory T cells in long-lasting Graves disease. Findings and caveats of the study: Whereas new patients shared roughly 910 public clonotypes, persistent patients shared more, at 2,741.

Assembly of TCR beta libraries relied on iRepertoire HTBI primers together with Arm-PCR of CDR3 regions. TCRdb independently ran MiXCR on the multiplex PCR reads; one entry per CDR3 protein. Here the sample spans 500,000 or so distinct CDR3 sequences, around 15% being singletons. Looked up from germline, CDR1 is LGHDT and CDR2 is YNNKEL (reference sequence). CDR3 size: 16 residues. V lost 0 bases, J lost 0 bases, and 3 bases stayed unmatched. Described time point: newly diagnosed GD, antithyroid drugs for less than 3 months. The TCR library used RNA extracted from PBMCs. This clonotype was seen a handful of times. What it binds is not known. This sample was shared with a second study, whose subject was T cells in Graves' hyperthyroidism and ophthalmopathy. This second report adds: Graves' hyperthyroidism without ophthalmopathy progression within 18 months was termed stable. Researchers ran a first-round RT-PCR on the TCR CDR3 using the HTBI primer set. A model using 13 V-J features told ophthalmopathy apart from stable hyperthyroidism.

The TCR comes from a woman in her fifties or sixties with Graves disease. This chain joins TRBV3-1 and TRBJ2-3; 7 bases are a match to TRBD2. The sequencing used peripheral blood mononuclear cells (PBMCs), collected at new diagnosis, from a patient treated with antithyroid drugs. The CDR3 nucleotides are TGTGCCAGCAGCCAAGACGGGGGGACTAGCACAGATACGCAGTATTTT. This encodes CASSQDGGTSTDTQYF.